The present TCR beta chain was sequenced within a study of T cell repertoires in cytomegalovirus infection. As for the study in general: CMV infection and matching HLA type were both indicated by public TCR beta signatures. Study-wide points: HLA-C-restricted CMV-specific TCR beta clonotypes were dominant in the ex vivo response.

TCRdb ran MiXCR on the reads and lists one entry per CDR3 protein. The data contain about 770,000 distinct CDR3 sequences, 29% of them singletons. The V gene end was trimmed by 5 bases and the J gene end by 1 base; junction bases not matched to a gene: 5. The length of the CDR3 is 16 residues. This clonotype showed up many times. The antigen is not known. The starting material was cultured CD8+ T cells from PBMCs, obtained from culture after CMV antigen stimulation. The gene calls are TRBV12-3 or TRBV12-4 and TRBJ2-4, with 10 bases matching TRBD1. The sequence was collected from a human donor in good health (CMV status not recorded). Some clones in this sample may be carry-over from other donors' samples. CDR3: CASSPTGGLAKNIQYF. The CDR3 coding sequence is TGTGCCAGCAGTCCGACAGGGGGCTTGGCCAAAAACATTCAGTACTTC.